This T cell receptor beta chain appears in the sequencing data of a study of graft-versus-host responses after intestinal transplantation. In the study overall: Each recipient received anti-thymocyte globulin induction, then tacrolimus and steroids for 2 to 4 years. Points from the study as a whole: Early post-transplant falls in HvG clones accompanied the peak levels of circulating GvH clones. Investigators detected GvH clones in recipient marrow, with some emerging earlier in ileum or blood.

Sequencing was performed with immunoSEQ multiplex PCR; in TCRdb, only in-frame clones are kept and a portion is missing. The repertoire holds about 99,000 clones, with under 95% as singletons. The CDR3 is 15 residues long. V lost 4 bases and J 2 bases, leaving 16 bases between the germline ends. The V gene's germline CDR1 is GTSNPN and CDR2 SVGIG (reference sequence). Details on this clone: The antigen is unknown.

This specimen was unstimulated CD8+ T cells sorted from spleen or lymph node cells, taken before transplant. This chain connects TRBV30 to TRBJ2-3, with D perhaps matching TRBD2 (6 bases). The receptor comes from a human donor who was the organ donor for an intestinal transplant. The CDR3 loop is CAWTVGDFHTDTQYF. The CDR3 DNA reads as TGTGCCTGGACCGTAGGGGACTTCCACACAGATACGCAGTATTTT.